This note documents a single T cell receptor (beta chain) sequence. This entry is derived from a study of blood T cell repertoires in COVID-19. About the research overall: Samples came from the United States, Italy and Spain, spanning acute and convalescent COVID-19.

V lost 7 bases and J lost 7; bases outside the gene matches: 10. The length of the CDR3 is 13 residues. Germline V CDR1 and CDR2: SGHRS, YFSETQ. Original methodology: Amplified reference gene primers provided the basis for estimating nucleated cell counts. Libraries were prepared by immunoSEQ multiplex PCR; TCRdb keeps only in-frame clonotypes and omits some of them. Clone size and V and J calls were adopted from that table, with D and trimming inferred from the DNA. The table has fewer than 110,000 clones, approximately 90% seen once. The source of this sequence is a man aged 50 or older with acute or convalescent COVID-19. The sequenced material came from peripheral blood. The rearrangement links TRBV5-1 to TRBJ2-7; 8 bases match TRBD2. This chain's CDR3 is CASRSGGYAEQYF. The CDR3 DNA reads TGCGCCAGCCGGAGCGGGGGTTACGCTGAGCAGTACTTC.